The next 11 T cell receptor beta chains were all read from a single sample in a study of blood T cell repertoires in COVID-19. The assay was immunoSEQ multiplex PCR, and TCRdb's table has in-frame clones only and misses some. Altogether about 160,000 clones are present, 81% being singletons, with the ten largest covering about 10%. Sequencing input: peripheral blood. Source of these receptors: a man aged 55 to 69 with active or convalescent COVID-19.

This clone was seen a few times. The chain uses TRBV6-5 and TRBJ1-5; D may be TRBD1 (5 bases). Germline assignment: CDR1 MNHEY and CDR2 SVGAGI. V lost 4 bases and J 0 bases, leaving 7 bases between the germline ends. The CDR3 has 14 amino acids. The CDR3 DNA is TGTGCCAGCAGTTCCGGACATAGCAATCAGCCCCAGCATTTT. This codes for CASSSGHSNQPQHF.

The chain links TRBV5-6 to TRBJ1-2; 7 positions match TRBD1. The CDR3 is made up of 15 amino acids. From germline, CDR1 is SGHDT and CDR2 YYEEEE. Unmatched junction bases numbered 5, after V lost 0 bases and J lost 3 bases. The CDR3 DNA reads as TGTGCCAGCAGCTTGGTGGCAGGGGGTGACTATGGCTACACCTTC. It specifies CASSLVAGGDYGYTF. Based on the CDR3 plus reference TRBV5-6 and TRBJ1-2, the full variable domain is DAGVTQSPTHLIKTRGQQVTLRCSPKSGHDTVSWYQQALGQGPQFIFQYYEEEERQRGNFPDRFSGHQFPNYSSELNVNALLLGDSALYLCASSLVAGGDYGYTFGSGTRLTVV.

As concerns this clone: The sample contains more than one DNA sequence encoding this CDR3. This chain links TRBV18 with TRBJ1-2; 10 positions agree with TRBD1. V trimming: 6 bases; J trimming: 5 bases; junction bases outside the gene matches: 9. Germline V gene lookup returns CDR1 KGHSH and CDR2 LQKENI. This CDR3 is built from 15 residues. The CDR3 loop is CASSPPTGGSYGYTF. For the CDR3, the DNA is TGTGCCAGCTCTCCCCCGACAGGGGGCAGTTATGGCTACACCTTC.

The chain combines TRBV4-1 with TRBJ2-7; 13 positions match TRBD2. This CDR3 spans 17 amino acids. Germline values: CDR1 MGHRA, CDR2 YSYEKL. V was pared by 4 bases and J by 0 bases, with 6 bases of the junction left unmatched. The CDR3 sequence is CASSPPRLAGGSYEQYF. The CDR3 bases are TGCGCCAGCAGCCCCCCTAGACTAGCGGGGGGCTCCTACGAGCAGTACTTC.

The genes are TRBV19 and TRBJ2-1, with 11 bases matching TRBD1. Per the germline V gene, CDR1 is LNHDA and CDR2 is SQIVND (reference sequence). V lost 6 bases and J lost 7; bases outside the gene matches: 5. CDR3 length: 14 residues. The chain's CDR3 is CASSSGQGGNEQFF. In DNA, the CDR3 is TGTGCCAGTAGCTCGGGACAGGGGGGGAATGAGCAGTTCTTC.

Many counts were recorded for this clone. This sequence joins TRBV9 and TRBJ1-3; the D gene is possibly TRBD1 (5 bases). The CDR3 covers 15 residues. Germline-derived CDR1 and CDR2 are SGDLS and YYNGEE. Between the trimmed V and J ends, which lost 0 bases and 0 bases, there was a span of 7 bases. The DNA of the CDR3 is TGTGCCAGCAGCGTAGGGACAACCTCTGGAAACACCATATATTTT. Translated: CASSVGTTSGNTIYF.

The chain uses TRBV15 and TRBJ1-2, with D perhaps matching TRBD1 (6 bases). Germline loops: CDR1 LNHNV, CDR2 YYDKDF (reference sequence). V shed 5 bases and J shed 6 bases, with 10 bases lying between them. The CDR3 totals 12 residues. The CDR3 is CATSQGLNGYTF. DNA for the CDR3: TGTGCCACCAGCCAGGGGTTGAATGGCTACACCTTC.

This chain connects TRBV23-1 to TRBJ1-3; D remains unclear. TRBV23-1 is designated an ORF whose function remains uncertain. The CDR3 sequence is 15 residues long. Deletions cut 6 bases from V and 0 bases from J, with 12 bases between. The CDR3 DNA reads as TGCGCCAGCAGAAAACTTGCTACCTCTGGAAACACCATATATTTT. It codes for CASRKLATSGNTIYF.

This clone was counted only a few times. The CDR3 reads CASSPGNVGNTIYF. In DNA form, the CDR3 reads TGTGCCAGCTCTCCCGGGAATGTCGGAAACACCATATATTTT. The chain couples TRBV18 to TRBJ1-3; D gene ambiguous. This CDR3 is 14 amino acids long. Germline V lookup: CDR1 KGHSH, CDR2 LQKENI. The ends were cut back, 6 bases at V and 4 bases at J, with 13 bases in the middle.

The genes are TRBV2 and TRBJ1-1; maybe TRBD1 (5 bases). Germline V CDR1 and CDR2: SNHLY, FYNNEI. The CDR3 consists of 12 residues. Between the trimmed V and J ends, which lost 11 bases and 8 bases, there was a span of 18 bases. In DNA form, the CDR3 reads TGTGCCGACGGCCGACAGCAAGGGGAAGCTTTCTTT. It translates to CADGRQQGEAFF.

The rearrangement joins TRBV6-5 to TRBJ1-4, with a weak D call TRBD1 (5 bases). Germline V gene data show CDR1 as MNHEY and CDR2 as SVGAGI. Trimming removed 0 bases at V and 8 bases at J, with 13 bases between. This CDR3 spans 15 amino acids. The CDR3 DNA reads TGTGCCAGCAGTTACTCTAGGGACTTCGGGGAAAAACTGTTTTTT. It is translated as CASSYSRDFGEKLFF.